Listed below are T cell receptor beta chains from one sample, sequenced in a study of blood T cell repertoires in COVID-19. Profiled with immunoSEQ multiplex PCR; TCRdb holds only in-frame clones, not every one. The repertoire holds more than 85,000 clones, with roughly 90% as singletons. The sample consisted of peripheral blood. These TCRs come from a woman aged 55-75 years with acute or convalescent COVID-19. The CDR3 runs from the conserved cysteine through the conserved F or W. Each record gives: J gene, V gene, CDR3 protein.

>TRBJ2-7|TRBV5-1
CASSQQGVGDEQYF
>TRBJ2-2|TRBV28
CASSLRFGELFF
>TRBJ1-4|TRBV7-9
CASSLRGGNEKLFF
>TRBJ2-1|TRBV3-1/TRBV3-2
CASSRADNEQFF
>TRBJ1-2|TRBV28
CASSSSRVPVHYGYTF
>TRBJ2-5|TRBV6-2/TRBV6-3
CASSYSGDRVRETQYF
>TRBJ1-4|TRBV18
CASSTGEKLFF
>TRBJ1-6|TRBV27
CASRPGTGKGSPLHF
>TRBJ2-7|TRBV6-5
CASSRTGGREQYF
>TRBJ2-7|TRBV28
CASSLAPSYEQYF
>TRBJ2-1|TRBV10-2
CASNETPGGGQFF
>TRBJ2-7|TRBV6-5
CASRTGTGGNEQYF
>TRBJ2-3|TRBV30
CASSGSRTDTQYF
>TRBJ2-5|TRBV2
CASSEGVAGGQETQYF
>TRBJ2-2|TRBV6-1
CASSWKTGTGELFF
>TRBJ2-5|TRBV19
CASSIAQGMETQYF
>TRBJ2-7|TRBV10-3
CAISGRDRGYEQYF